This TCR beta chain was captured in a study of T cell repertoires in cytomegalovirus infection. The overall study: CMV infection plus the matching HLA type was flagged by public TCR beta signatures. Overall study results and limits: HLA-C-restricted CMV-specific TCR beta clonotypes were dominant in the ex vivo response. Carriage of CMV together with the relevant HLA was identifiable through cumulative public TCR beta family frequency.

This clonotype was found a few times. The antigen is undetermined. There are 13 residues in the CDR3. V dropped 6 bases and J dropped 3 bases, with 11 bases sitting between them. Germline CDR1 and CDR2: MNHEY and SMNVEV (reference sequence). Each CDR3 protein gets one entry after TCRdb re-called the reads with MiXCR. Of approximately 280,000 distinct CDR3 sequences detected, about 20% appear once; the ten largest clones hold approximately 19%. The J gene is TRBJ1-1, the V gene TRBV27, with D possibly matching TRBD1 (6 bases). The specimen was cultured PBMCs, collected from culture after CMV antigen stimulation. This TCR derives from a human donor in good health (CMV status not recorded). Some clones in this sample may be carry-over from other donors' samples. The CDR3 region is CASRTGTYTEAFF. In DNA, the CDR3 is TGTGCCAGCAGAACCGGGACATACACTGAAGCTTTCTTT.